This TCR beta chain was profiled in a study of preoperative IRX-2 immunotherapy in early breast cancer. Indicated treatment: preoperative locoregional IRX-2 cytokine immunotherapy. Trimming removed 6 bases at V and 4 bases at J, with 18 bases between. Germline loops: CDR1 KGHSH, CDR2 LQKENI. The CDR3 has 15 residues. Only in-frame clones appear in the TCRdb table, and some are missing; sequencing was by immunoSEQ multiplex PCR. The table shows about 3,600 clones, with over 80% occurring only once. The sequencing here drew on tumor tissue, taken before IRX-2 immunotherapy. The chain uses TRBV18 and TRBJ1-2, with D maybe TRBD1 (6 bases). The TCR originated in a human donor with breast cancer. The CDR3 nucleotides read TGTGCCAGCTCTTTCCAGACAGGCGAGTTCTATGGCTACACCTTC. Its translation: CASSFQTGEFYGYTF.